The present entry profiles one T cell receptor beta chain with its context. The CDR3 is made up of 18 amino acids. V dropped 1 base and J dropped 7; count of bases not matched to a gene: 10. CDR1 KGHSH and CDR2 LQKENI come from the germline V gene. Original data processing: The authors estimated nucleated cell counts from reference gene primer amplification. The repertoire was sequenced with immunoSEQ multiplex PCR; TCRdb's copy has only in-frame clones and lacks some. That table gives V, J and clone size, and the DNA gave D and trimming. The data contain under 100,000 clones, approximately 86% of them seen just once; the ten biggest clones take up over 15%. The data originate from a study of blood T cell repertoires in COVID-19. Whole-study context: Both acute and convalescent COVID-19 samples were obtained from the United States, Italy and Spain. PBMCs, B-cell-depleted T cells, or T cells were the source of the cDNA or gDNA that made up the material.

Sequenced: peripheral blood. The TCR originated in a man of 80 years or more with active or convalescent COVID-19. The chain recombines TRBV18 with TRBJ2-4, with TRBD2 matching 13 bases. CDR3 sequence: CASSPLGLAGVRENIQYF. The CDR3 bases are TGTGCCAGCTCACCACTTGGACTAGCGGGAGTACGTGAGAACATTCAGTACTTC.